This TCR beta chain was found in a study of blood T cell repertoires in COVID-19. Background on the study: The analysed material was cDNA or gDNA that came from T cells, B-cell-depleted T cells, or PBMCs.

Germline V gene sequence: CDR1 SGHRS, CDR2 YFSETQ. The CDR3 loop spans 15 amino acids. The J segment lost 8 bases and the V segment lost 0 bases, leaving 6 bases of the junction unmatched. Generated by immunoSEQ multiplex PCR, the TCRdb table keeps only in-frame clones and is missing some. There are 130,000 to 150,000 clones in the sample; around nine tenths occur only once, and about 2.3% lies in the top ten. In this sample, this clone turned up once. This TCR came from a human donor in a cohort sampled during active COVID-19. The chain uses TRBV5-1 and TRBJ2-1; TRBD1 aligns across 9 bases. The sequenced sample was peripheral blood. Here the CDR3 DNA reads TGCGCCAGCAGCTTGGCCAGGGGGGACAGGGATGAGCAGTTCTTC. Encoded protein: CASSLARGDRDEQFF.